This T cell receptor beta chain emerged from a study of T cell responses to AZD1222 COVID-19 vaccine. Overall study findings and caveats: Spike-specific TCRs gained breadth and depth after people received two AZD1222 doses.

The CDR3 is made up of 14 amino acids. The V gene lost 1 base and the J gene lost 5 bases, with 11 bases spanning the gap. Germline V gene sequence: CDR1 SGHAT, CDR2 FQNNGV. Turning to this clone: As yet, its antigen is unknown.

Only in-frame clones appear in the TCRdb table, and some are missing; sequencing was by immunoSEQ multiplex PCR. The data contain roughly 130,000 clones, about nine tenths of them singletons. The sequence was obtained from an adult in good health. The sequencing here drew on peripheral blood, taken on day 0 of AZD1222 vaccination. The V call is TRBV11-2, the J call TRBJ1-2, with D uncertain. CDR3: CASSLGVAGYGYTF. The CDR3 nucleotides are TGTGCCAGCAGCTTAGGGGTCGCGGGATATGGCTACACCTTC.